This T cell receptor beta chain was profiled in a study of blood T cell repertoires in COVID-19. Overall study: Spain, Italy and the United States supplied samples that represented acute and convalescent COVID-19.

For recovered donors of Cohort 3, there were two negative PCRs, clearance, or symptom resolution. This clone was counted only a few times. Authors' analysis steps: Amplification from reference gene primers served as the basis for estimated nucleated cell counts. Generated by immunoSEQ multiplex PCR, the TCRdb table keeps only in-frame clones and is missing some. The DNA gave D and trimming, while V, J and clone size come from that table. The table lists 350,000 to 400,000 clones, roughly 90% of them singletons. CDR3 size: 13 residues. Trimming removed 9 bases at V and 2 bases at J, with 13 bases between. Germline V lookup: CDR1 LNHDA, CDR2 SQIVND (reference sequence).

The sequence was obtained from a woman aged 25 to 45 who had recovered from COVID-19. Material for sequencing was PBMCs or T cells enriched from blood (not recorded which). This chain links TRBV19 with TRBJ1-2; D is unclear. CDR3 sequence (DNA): TGTGCCAGCAAACCGGAGCCGAACTATGGCTACACCTTC. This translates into CASKPEPNYGYTF.